The clone carrying this T cell receptor beta chain was recorded many times. What it binds is not known. The sample comes from a study of T cells after yellow fever vaccination. Findings and limits, study-wide: Researchers report a weaker secondary response that nonetheless peaked faster, day 5 versus 15.

TCRdb re-called the 5' RACE reads through MiXCR, storing one row per CDR3 protein. The top ten clones hold under 0.85% of a sample with over 110,000 distinct CDR3 sequences, roughly 8% of them seen once. CDR3 length: 14 amino acids. With V trimmed by 3 bases and J by 3 bases, 5 bases remained unmatched. Germline loops: CDR1 DFQATT, CDR2 SNEGSKA (reference sequence). This receptor was obtained from a man aged 25 to 40 who received the YFV17D yellow fever vaccine. V is TRBV20-1 and J is TRBJ2-7, with TRBD2 matching 10 bases. This specimen was CD4+ T cells sorted from PBMCs, taken 5 days after the yellow fever booster vaccination. The CDR3 bases are TGCAGTGCTAGGCGAACTAGCGGGGACTACGAGCAGTACTTC. Amino acid sequence: CSARRTSGDYEQYF.